This T cell receptor (beta chain) derives from a study of T cell changes during pregnancy in multiple sclerosis. Data came from immunoSEQ multiplex PCR; TCRdb stores just in-frame clones and leaves some out. Among approximately 68,000 clones listed, 91% were seen once. The CDR3 is 16 amino acids. After removal of 4 bases from V and 5 bases from J, the junction contained 7 bases not matched to a gene. Germline loops: CDR1 SGHTA, CDR2 FQGNSA. This chain links TRBV7-2 with TRBJ2-5; 13 bases agree with TRBD2. Sequenced here: peripheral blood, sampled in the third trimester of pregnancy. This clonotype was obtained from a female donor in good health, enrolled as a control in a pregnancy study. The chain's CDR3 is CASSSDGTSGVETQYF. The CDR3 DNA sequence: TGTGCCAGCAGCTCCGATGGGACTAGCGGGGTTGAGACCCAGTACTTC.